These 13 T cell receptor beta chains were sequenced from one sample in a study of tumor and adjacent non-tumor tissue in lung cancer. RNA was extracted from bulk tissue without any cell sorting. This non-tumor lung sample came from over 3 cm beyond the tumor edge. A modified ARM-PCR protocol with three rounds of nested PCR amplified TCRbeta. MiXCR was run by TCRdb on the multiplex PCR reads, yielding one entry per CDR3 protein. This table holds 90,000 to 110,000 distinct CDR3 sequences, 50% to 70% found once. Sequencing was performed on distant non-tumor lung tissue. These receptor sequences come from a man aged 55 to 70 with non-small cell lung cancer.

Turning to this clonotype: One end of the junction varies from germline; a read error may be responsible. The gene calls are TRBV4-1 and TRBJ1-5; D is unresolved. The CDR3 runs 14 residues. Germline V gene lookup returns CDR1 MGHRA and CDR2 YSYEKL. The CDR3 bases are TGCGTCAGCAGCCAAGATGTGAGTAATCGGCCCCAGCATTTT. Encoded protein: CVSSQDVSNRPQHF.

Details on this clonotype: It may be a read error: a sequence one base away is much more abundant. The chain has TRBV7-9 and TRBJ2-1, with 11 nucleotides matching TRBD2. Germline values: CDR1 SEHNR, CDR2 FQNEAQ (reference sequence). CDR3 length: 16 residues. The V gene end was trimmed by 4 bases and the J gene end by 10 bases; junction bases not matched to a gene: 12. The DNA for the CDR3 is TGTGCCAGCAGCTCCACACTAGCGGGAGCGTTTTGGGAGCAGTTCTTC. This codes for CASSSTLAGAFWEQFF.

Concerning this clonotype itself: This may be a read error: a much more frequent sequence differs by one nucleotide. The CDR3 reads CASSSHGNGGPKTQYF. As DNA, the CDR3 is TGTGCCAGCAGCTCACATGGTAACGGGGGGCCCAAGACCCAGTACTTC. The chain recombines TRBV7-2 with TRBJ2-5, with D perhaps TRBD2 (7 bases). Germline V lookup: CDR1 SGHTA, CDR2 FQGNSA. This CDR3 region has 16 residues. V lost 4 bases to trimming and J lost 6 bases, with 21 bases between them.

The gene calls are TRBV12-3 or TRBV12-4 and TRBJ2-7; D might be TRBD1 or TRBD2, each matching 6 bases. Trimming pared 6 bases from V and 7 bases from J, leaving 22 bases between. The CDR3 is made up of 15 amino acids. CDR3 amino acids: CASSLRGLRSYEQYF. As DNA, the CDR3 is TGTGCCAGCAGCCTCCGGGGGCTTAGATCTTATGAGCAGTACTTC.

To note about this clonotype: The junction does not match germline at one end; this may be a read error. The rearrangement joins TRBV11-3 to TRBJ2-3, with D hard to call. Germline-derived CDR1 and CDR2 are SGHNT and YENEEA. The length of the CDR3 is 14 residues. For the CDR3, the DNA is TGTGCCTGCAGTTTAATCGGCTACACAGATACGCAGTATTTT. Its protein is CACSLIGYTDTQYF.

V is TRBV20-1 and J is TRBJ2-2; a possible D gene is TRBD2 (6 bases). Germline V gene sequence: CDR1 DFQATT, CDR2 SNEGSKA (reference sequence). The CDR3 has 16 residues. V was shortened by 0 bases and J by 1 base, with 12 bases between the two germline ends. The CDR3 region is CSARDPSSGNTGELFF. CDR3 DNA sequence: TGCAGTGCTAGAGATCCGAGTAGCGGGAACACCGGGGAGCTGTTTTTT.

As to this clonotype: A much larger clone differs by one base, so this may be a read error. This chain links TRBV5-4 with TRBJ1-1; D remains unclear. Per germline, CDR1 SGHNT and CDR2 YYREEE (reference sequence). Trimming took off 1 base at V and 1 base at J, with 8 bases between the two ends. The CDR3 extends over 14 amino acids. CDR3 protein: CASSLPVKNTEAFF. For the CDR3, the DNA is TGTGCCAGCAGCTTGCCTGTCAAGAACACTGAAGCTTTCTTT.

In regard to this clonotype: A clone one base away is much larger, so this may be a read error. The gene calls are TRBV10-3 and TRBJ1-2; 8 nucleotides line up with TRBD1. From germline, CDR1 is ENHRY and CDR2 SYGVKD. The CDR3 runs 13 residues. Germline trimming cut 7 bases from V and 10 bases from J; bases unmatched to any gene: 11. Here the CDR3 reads CAIKDRGINDYTF. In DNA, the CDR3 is TGTGCCATCAAAGACAGGGGTATTAATGACTACACCTTC.

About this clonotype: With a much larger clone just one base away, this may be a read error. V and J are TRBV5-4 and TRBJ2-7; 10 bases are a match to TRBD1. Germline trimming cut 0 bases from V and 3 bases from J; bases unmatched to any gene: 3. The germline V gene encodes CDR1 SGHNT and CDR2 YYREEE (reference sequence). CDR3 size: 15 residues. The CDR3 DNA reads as TGTGCCAGCAGCTTGGGGACAGGGGGGCGCTACGAGCAGTACTTC. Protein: CASSLGTGGRYEQYF.

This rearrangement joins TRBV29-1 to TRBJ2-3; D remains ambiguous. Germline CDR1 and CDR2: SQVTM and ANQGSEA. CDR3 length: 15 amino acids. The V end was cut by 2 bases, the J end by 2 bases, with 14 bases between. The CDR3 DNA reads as TGCAGCGTTGAACCCTTTGTGACAAACACAGATACGCAGTATTTT. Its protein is CSVEPFVTNTDTQYF.

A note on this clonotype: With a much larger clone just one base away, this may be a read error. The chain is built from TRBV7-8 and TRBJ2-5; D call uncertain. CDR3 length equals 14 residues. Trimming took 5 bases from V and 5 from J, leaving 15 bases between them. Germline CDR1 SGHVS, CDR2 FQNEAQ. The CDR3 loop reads CASSASTNSETQYF. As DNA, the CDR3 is TGTGCCAGCAGCGCCAGTACTAACAGTGAGACCCAGTACTTC.

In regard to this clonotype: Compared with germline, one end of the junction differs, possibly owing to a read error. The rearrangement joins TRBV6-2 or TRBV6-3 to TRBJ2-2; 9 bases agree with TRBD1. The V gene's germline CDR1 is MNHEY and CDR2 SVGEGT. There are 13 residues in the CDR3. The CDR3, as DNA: TGTGTCAGCGGACGACAGGGGGCCGGGGAGCTGTTTTTT. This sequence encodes CVSGRQGAGELFF.

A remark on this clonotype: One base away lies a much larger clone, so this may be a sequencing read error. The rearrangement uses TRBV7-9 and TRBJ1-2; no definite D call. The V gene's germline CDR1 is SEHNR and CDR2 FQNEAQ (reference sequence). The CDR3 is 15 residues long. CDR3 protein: CASSLDRGSYYGCTF. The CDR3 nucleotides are TGTGCCAGCAGCTTAGATCGCGGGAGCTACTATGGCTGCACCTTC.